This T cell receptor (beta chain) was sequenced in a study of spatial heterogeneity in lung cancer. This clonotype was seen repeatedly, ten times or more. Time point specified: sample taken at primary tumor resection. The study sequenced unsorted whole RNA from tumor, nontumor lung or frozen PBMC. TCRdb reanalysed the 5' RACE reads using MiXCR and keeps one entry per CDR3 protein. The table records 11,000 to 15,000 distinct CDR3 sequences, 10% of them present only once. CDR3 size: 15 residues. From germline, CDR1 is DFQATT and CDR2 SNEGSKA (reference sequence). With 3 bases removed from V and 2 bases from J, the gap between germline ends came to 15 bases.

This TCR derives from a male donor with early-stage non-small cell lung cancer. This chain links TRBV20-1 with TRBJ2-3; D is undetermined. This sample comprised PBMCs, obtained at surgery. The CDR3 protein is CSARVGRTHTDTQYF. The CDR3 DNA reads TGCAGTGCTAGGGTCGGGCGAACACACACAGATACGCAGTATTTT.